Shown below are 26 T cell receptor beta chains from a single sample sequenced in a study of shared clonotypes between healthy human individuals. Produced via immunoSEQ multiplex PCR; TCRdb's table is partial and in-frame only. The table shows 630,000 or so clones, with more than 95% occurring only once. Naive CD8 isolation took CD45RO-negative cells positively selected for CCR7 and excluded terminally differentiated effector memory CD45RA+ cells. The sample comprised naive CD8+ T cells sorted from blood. These receptors all come from a man aged 30 to 45 in good health.

This clone was seen a single time. The V gene is TRBV7-8, the J gene TRBJ2-7; D gene ambiguous. Germline V gene data show CDR1 as SGHVS and CDR2 as FQNEAQ. The V gene lost 5 bases and the J gene lost 4 bases, with 12 bases spanning the gap. The CDR3 has 13 residues. CDR3 residues: CASSLAEGYEQYF. CDR3 sequence (DNA): TGTGCCAGCAGCCTCGCGGAAGGGTACGAGCAGTACTTC.

J is TRBJ2-3 and V is TRBV7-9, with a possible D match to TRBD1 (6 bases). The germline CDR1 and CDR2 sequences are SEHNR and FQNEAQ (reference sequence). The CDR3 totals 13 residues. Trimming stripped 3 bases from V and 5 bases from J, with 9 bases between. CDR3 DNA sequence: TGTGCCAGCAGCTTGCAGGGGTTAGATACGCAGTATTTT. Its translation: CASSLQGLDTQYF.

This clone was found once. This chain links TRBV6-1 with TRBJ2-2, with D tentatively TRBD1 (6 bases). Trimming shortened V by 5 bases and J by 6 bases, and 10 bases separated the two germline ends. The germline V gene encodes CDR1 MNHNS and CDR2 SASEGT. CDR3 size: 13 residues. The CDR3 bases are TGTGCCAGCAGTAACAGGGTGGCCGGGGAGCTGTTTTTT. Translated, it gives CASSNRVAGELFF.

V usage is TRBV27 and J usage is TRBJ2-1, with 7 bases identical to TRBD1. The V segment lost 6 bases and the J segment 1 base; nucleotides outside the gene matches: 9. CDR1 is MNHEY and CDR2 is SMNVEV in the germline V gene (reference sequence). The CDR3 contains 16 residues. The CDR3 DNA is TGTGCCAGCAGGATGACAGGGTCCGTATCCTACAATGAGCAGTTCTTC. Translating it yields CASRMTGSVSYNEQFF.

J is TRBJ2-5 and V is TRBV11-2; a weak D match, TRBD2 (6 bases). CDR3 length equals 16 residues. Looked up from germline, CDR1 is SGHAT and CDR2 is FQNNGV. V lost 5 bases and J 1 base, leaving 17 bases between the germline ends. The CDR3 reads CASSARSRDGQETQYF. The CDR3 region has the DNA TGTGCCAGCAGCGCCCGCTCGCGGGACGGCCAAGAGACCCAGTACTTC.

Worth noting for this clone: Distinct nucleotide sequences in the sample also encode this CDR3. V is TRBV12-5 and J is TRBJ2-3; no reliable D call. From germline, CDR1 is LGHNT and CDR2 FRNRAP. The CDR3 spans 11 residues. Trimming cost V 6 bases and J 6 bases, with 7 bases left between them. DNA for the CDR3: TGTGCTAGTGGCCCCGGGGATACGCAGTATTTT. Translation gives CASGPGDTQYF.

V is TRBV6-5 and J is TRBJ2-1, with D perhaps matching TRBD2 (6 bases). V was cut by 4 bases and J by 1 base, with 11 bases left in between. The CDR3 spans 15 residues. The V gene's germline CDR1 is MNHEY and CDR2 SVGAGI. The CDR3 sequence is CASSLGGGSYNEQFF. The CDR3 bases are TGTGCCAGCAGTTTAGGAGGAGGGTCCTACAATGAGCAGTTCTTC.

The chain links TRBV6-5 to TRBJ2-3; D is ambiguous. Germline CDR1 MNHEY, CDR2 SVGAGI. Trimming took 0 bases from V and 3 from J, leaving 7 bases between them. This CDR3 has 14 residues. The CDR3 sequence: CASSYSKATDTQYF. CDR3 coding DNA: TGTGCCAGCAGTTACTCGAAGGCTACAGATACGCAGTATTTT.

This chain connects TRBV30 to TRBJ1-2, with 8 bases fitting TRBD1. Germline-derived CDR1 and CDR2 are GTSNPN and SVGIG (reference sequence). V was pared by 3 bases and J by 3 bases, with 6 bases of the junction left unmatched. This CDR3 contains 14 residues. CDR3 sequence: CAWRGGQVDYGYTF. CDR3 DNA: TGTGCCTGGAGGGGGGGACAGGTGGACTATGGCTACACCTTC.

The chain links TRBV7-6 to TRBJ1-5; no definite D call. V was shortened by 1 base and J by 2 bases, with 9 bases between the two germline ends. The length of the CDR3 is 15 residues. The germline V gene has CDR1 SGHVS and CDR2 FNYEAQ. The CDR3 sequence is CASSLDPRGNQPQHF. CDR3 coding DNA: TGTGCCAGCAGCTTAGACCCTCGGGGCAATCAGCCCCAGCATTTT.

Details on this clone: This sample includes further DNA sequences coding for the same CDR3. The CDR3 reads CASGPNYGYTF. CDR3 bases: TGTGCCAGCGGACCCAACTATGGCTACACCTTC. This chain joins TRBV28 and TRBJ1-2; unclear D gene. CDR1 is MDHEN and CDR2 is SYDVKM in the germline V gene. The CDR3 covers 11 residues. Trimming removed 8 bases from V and 2 bases from J, with 6 bases in between.

The chain is built from TRBV4-2 and TRBJ2-7; weak D call: TRBD2 (6 bases). The CDR3 has 15 residues. Germline CDR1 LGHNA, CDR2 YNFKEQ. Trimming shortened V by 4 bases and J by 0 bases, and 13 bases separated the two germline ends. The CDR3 reads CASSPGLGGSYEQYF. The CDR3 DNA is TGTGCCAGCAGCCCGGGACTGGGAGGCTCCTACGAGCAGTACTTC.

The chain is built from TRBV4-1 and TRBJ2-1, with D perhaps being TRBD1 or TRBD2 (5 bases each). The CDR3 has 18 residues. The V and J ends lost 1 base and 8 bases respectively, with 24 bases between them. The germline gives CDR1 MGHRA, CDR2 YSYEKL. The CDR3 loop is CASSQASLGPVLTDEQFF. Here the CDR3 DNA reads TGCGCCAGCAGCCAAGCAAGTTTGGGACCCGTCCTTACAGATGAGCAGTTCTTC.

This clone was recorded only once. The rearrangement joins TRBV12-5 to TRBJ2-1; weak D call: TRBD2 (5 bases). V lost 1 base, J lost 5 bases, and 12 bases lay in between. CDR3 length: 15 amino acids. The germline V gene encodes CDR1 LGHNT and CDR2 FRNRAP. For the CDR3, the DNA is TGTGCTAGTGGTTTGGCTACTCCGGGGAACAATGAGCAGTTCTTC. Amino acids: CASGLATPGNNEQFF. Variable domain in full (rest from reference TRBV12-5 and TRBJ2-1): DARVTQTPRHKVTEMGQEVTMRCQPILGHNTVFWYRQTMMQGLELLAYFRNRAPLDDSGMPKDRFSAEMPDATLATLKIQPSEPRDSAVYFCASGLATPGNNEQFFGPGTRLTVL.

V usage is TRBV9 and J usage is TRBJ2-2, with TRBD2 identical over 14 bases. The CDR3 has 15 amino acids. V lost 6 bases to trimming and J lost 8 bases; unmatched junction nucleotides: 6. Germline V lookup: CDR1 SGDLS, CDR2 YYNGEE. CDR3 DNA sequence: TGTGCCAGCAACTCTGGGACTAGCGGGAGTGGGGAGCTGTTTTTT. Its translation: CASNSGTSGSGELFF.

CDR3 sequence (DNA): TGCGCCAGCAGCCAAGAAGGCGGGGGGCAAGCCTACGAGCAGTACTTC. It yields the protein CASSQEGGGQAYEQYF. This chain joins TRBV4-3 and TRBJ2-7; 8 bases agree with TRBD2. Germline V CDR1 and CDR2: LGHNA, YSLEER. After removal of 0 bases from V and 2 bases from J, the junction contained 6 bases not matched to a gene. The CDR3 spans 16 residues.

This chain joins TRBV2 and TRBJ2-2, with D unclear. V was cut by 9 bases and J by 0 bases, with 11 bases left in between. The CDR3 has 14 amino acids. Germline CDR1 reads SNHLY; CDR2 reads FYNNEI. CDR3 nucleotides: TGTGCCAGGTCGGTGGGCCCGAACACCGGGGAGCTGTTTTTT. Translation: CARSVGPNTGELFF.

The V and J genes are TRBV10-3 and TRBJ1-1; D is possibly TRBD1 (6 bases). Germline values: CDR1 ENHRY, CDR2 SYGVKD. The CDR3 sequence is 13 residues long. The germline V and J ends were trimmed by 2 bases and 5 bases, with 9 bases remaining between them. CDR3 bases: TGTGCCATCAGTGAGCGAGGGGGTACTGAAGCTTTCTTT. This gives the protein CAISERGGTEAFF.

This clone was found once. This rearrangement joins TRBV28 to TRBJ2-5; the D is unclear. The CDR3 sequence is 13 residues long. CDR1 MDHEN and CDR2 SYDVKM come from the germline V gene. Trimming shortened V by 5 bases and J by 5 bases, and 12 bases separated the two germline ends. The CDR3 reads CASSDDNDETQYF. The CDR3 DNA sequence: TGTGCCAGCAGTGATGACAACGACGAGACCCAGTACTTC.

The CDR3 nucleotides read TGTGCCAGCAGCGTAACAGGGATCGAGGATGAAAAACTGTTTTTT. It codes for CASSVTGIEDEKLFF. The chain employs TRBV28 and TRBJ1-4; maybe TRBD1 (6 bases). Trimming shortened V by 6 bases and J by 6 bases, and 17 bases separated the two germline ends. The CDR3 covers 15 residues. Looked up from germline, CDR1 is MDHEN and CDR2 is SYDVKM.

This chain joins TRBV13 and TRBJ2-3; D is undetermined. CDR3 length equals 14 residues. The V end lost 7 bases, the J end lost 1 base, and 12 bases lay between the germline ends. Per germline, CDR1 PRHDT and CDR2 FYEKMQ (reference sequence). The DNA of the CDR3 is TGTGCCAGCACCCAAGGCCTCGGCACAGATACGCAGTATTTT. Encoded protein: CASTQGLGTDTQYF. The whole variable domain, remainder taken from reference TRBV13 and TRBJ2-3, is AAGVIQSPRHLIKEKRETATLKCYPIPRHDTVYWYQQGPGQDPQFLISFYEKMQSDKGSIPDRFSAQQFSDYHSELNMSSLELGDSALYFCASTQGLGTDTQYFGPGTRLTVL.

V gene TRBV15 combines with J gene TRBJ2-7, with 8 bases matching TRBD1. CDR3 length: 15 amino acids. V shed 5 bases and J 1 base; nucleotides not matched to a gene: 7. The V gene's germline CDR1 is LNHNV and CDR2 YYDKDF (reference sequence). CDR3 sequence (DNA): TGTGCCACCAGCCGACCGGGACAGGAGTCCTACGAGCAGTACTTC. Translating gives CATSRPGQESYEQYF.

The CDR3 region has the DNA TGTGCCAGCAGTGACCAGTACAATGAGCAGTTCTTC. It specifies CASSDQYNEQFF. This rearrangement joins TRBV6-1 to TRBJ2-1; no definite D call. The CDR3 loop spans 12 amino acids. V dropped 3 bases and J dropped 4 bases, with 4 bases sitting between them. Germline CDR1 MNHNS, CDR2 SASEGT.

The J gene is TRBJ2-2, the V gene TRBV10-2; no clear D gene. Between the trimmed V and J ends, which lost 2 bases and 1 base, there was a span of 8 bases. Germline CDR1 WSHSY, CDR2 SAAADI. This CDR3 region has 15 residues. This CDR3 reads CASSEVGMNTGELFF. Here the CDR3 DNA reads TGCGCCAGCAGTGAGGTGGGGATGAACACCGGGGAGCTGTTTTTT.

The chain links TRBV7-9 to TRBJ2-3; D is ambiguous. V shed 0 bases and J shed 2 bases, with 9 bases lying between them. This CDR3 comprises 15 residues. The V gene's germline CDR1 is SEHNR and CDR2 FQNEAQ (reference sequence). The DNA for the CDR3 is TGTGCCAGCAGCTTAGCGCGCCAGAACACAGATACGCAGTATTTT. Translating it yields CASSLARQNTDTQYF.

This chain uses TRBV6-5 with TRBJ1-4; D ambiguous. The CDR3 totals 14 residues. CDR1 MNHEY and CDR2 SVGAGI come from the germline V gene. With 6 bases removed from V and 2 bases from J, the gap between germline ends came to 10 bases. The CDR3 coding sequence is TGTGCCAGCAGCCCCGGACGGACTAATGAAAAACTGTTTTTT. It codes for CASSPGRTNEKLFF.